The TCR beta chain described here comes from a study of T cells in Graves' hyperthyroidism and ophthalmopathy. About the research overall: Initial diagnosis, before any treatment, was when peripheral blood was collected. General study results and limits: Researchers found most expanded thyroid clonotypes above 0.001 in blood as well.

RNA transcripts were the template for amplifying TCR beta CDR3 regions. First-round RT-PCR of the TCR CDR3 relied on the HTBI primer set. In TCRdb, the multiplex PCR reads were re-called with MiXCR into one record per CDR3 protein. The repertoire includes under 250,000 distinct CDR3 sequences, almost 25% of them detected once, and under 40% sits in the top ten. This clonotype was seen ten or more times. Its antigen is unknown. Germline V CDR1 and CDR2: MGHDK, SYGVNS. There are 16 residues in the CDR3. V was trimmed by 1 base and J by 1 base, leaving 13 bases between them. The TCR originated in a woman between 40 and 55 years old with Graves' ophthalmopathy. The chain uses TRBV25-1 and TRBJ1-1; D is uncertain. The sequenced material came from blood. CDR3 in DNA: TGTGCCAGCAGTGAATCCCGAGGCAGGCCGAACACTGAAGCTTTCTTT. Residues: CASSESRGRPNTEAFF.